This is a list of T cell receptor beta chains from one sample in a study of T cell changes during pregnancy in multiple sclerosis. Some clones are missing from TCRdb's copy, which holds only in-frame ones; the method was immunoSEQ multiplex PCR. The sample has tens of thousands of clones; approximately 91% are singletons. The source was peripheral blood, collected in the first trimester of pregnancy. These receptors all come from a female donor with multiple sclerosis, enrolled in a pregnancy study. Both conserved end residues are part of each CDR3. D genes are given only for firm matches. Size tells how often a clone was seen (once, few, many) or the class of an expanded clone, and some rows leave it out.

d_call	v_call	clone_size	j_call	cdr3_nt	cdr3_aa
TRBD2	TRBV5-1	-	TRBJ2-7	TGCGCCAGCAGCTTGCACGCGGGAGTGGGCGACGAGCAGTACTTC	CASSLHAGVGDEQYF
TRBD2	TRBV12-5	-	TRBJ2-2	TGTGCTAGTGGGTTGATCCTGATAGCGGGAGGGTACGGCGGGGAGCTGTTTTTT	CASGLILIAGGYGGELFF
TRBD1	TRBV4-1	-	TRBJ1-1	TGCGCCAGCTCCTCGCCGGGACAGGGAACCCCTGAAGCTTTCTTT	CASSSPGQGTPEAFF
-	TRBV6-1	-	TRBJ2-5	TGTGCCAGCACCGGACTTTCTATCTCCCAAGAGACCCAGTACTTC	CASTGLSISQETQYF
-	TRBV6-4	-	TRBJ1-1	TGTGCCAGCAGTGTACAGCCGAACACTGAAGCTTTCTTT	CASSVQPNTEAFF
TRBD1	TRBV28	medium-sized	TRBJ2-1	TGTGCCAGCAGTGCCGTCGGACAGGGTGGCAATGAGCAGTTCTTC	CASSAVGQGGNEQFF
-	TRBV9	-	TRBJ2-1	TGTGCCAGCTCCCCTGACACTCATGAGCAGTTCTTC	CASSPDTHEQFF
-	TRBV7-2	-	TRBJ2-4	TGTGCCAGCAGCTTAGCCCGGGAGGCCAAAAACATTCAGTACTTC	CASSLAREAKNIQYF
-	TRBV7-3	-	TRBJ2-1	TGTGCCAGCAGTTTCCTAGGTGGCTCCTACAATGAGCAGTTCTTC	CASSFLGGSYNEQFF
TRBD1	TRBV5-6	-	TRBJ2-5	TGTGCCAGCAGCGGGACAGGGGGCCCCGACCAAGAGACCCAGTACTTC	CASSGTGGPDQETQYF
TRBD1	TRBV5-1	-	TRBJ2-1	TGCGCCAGCAGCCTTGGACAGGCCACCTACAATGAGCAGTTCTTC	CASSLGQATYNEQFF
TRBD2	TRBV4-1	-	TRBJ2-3	TGCGCCAGCAGCCTCCGCGTGGCTCTAGCGGGAAGCACAGATACGCAGTATTTT	CASSLRVALAGSTDTQYF
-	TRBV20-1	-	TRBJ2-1	TGCAGTGCTAGACAGGGCAATGAGCAGTTCTTC	CSARQGNEQFF
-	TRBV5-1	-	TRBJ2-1	TGCGCCAGCACCCCGGGTATACGTGAAAAGCAGTTCTTC	CASTPGIREKQFF
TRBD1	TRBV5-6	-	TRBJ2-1	TGTGCCAGCAGCTTCGGGACAGGCTATGAGCAGTTCTTC	CASSFGTGYEQFF
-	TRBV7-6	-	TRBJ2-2	TGTGCCAGCAGCTTACAGTACACCGGGGAGCTGTTTTTT	CASSLQYTGELFF
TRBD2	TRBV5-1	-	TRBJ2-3	TGCGCCAGCAGCTTGGTTAGCGGGAGCGGCATTAGCACAGATACGCAGTATTTT	CASSLVSGSGISTDTQYF
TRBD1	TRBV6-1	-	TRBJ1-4	TGTGCCAGCAGGACAGGGCACGCAACTAATGAAAAACTGTTTTTT	CASRTGHATNEKLFF
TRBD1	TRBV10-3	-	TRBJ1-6	TGTGCCATCAGGGGACAGGGGTCGGGTTCACCCCTCCACTTT	CAIRGQGSGSPLHF
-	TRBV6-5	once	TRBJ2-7	TGTGCCAGCAGGGCCCCTGGCCGTGCGGCGTACGAGCAGTACTTC	CASRAPGRAAYEQYF
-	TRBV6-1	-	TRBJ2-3	TGTGCCAGCAGTGAAGTTCTAGGGGCCGCAGGTACGCAGTATTTT	CASSEVLGAAGTQYF
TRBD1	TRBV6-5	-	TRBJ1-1	TGTGCCAGCAACAGGGGGACCCAGAACACTGAAGCTTTCTTT	CASNRGTQNTEAFF
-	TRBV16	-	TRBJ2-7	TGTGCCAGCAGCCAATCGCGGGACAGCGAGCAGTACTTC	CASSQSRDSEQYF
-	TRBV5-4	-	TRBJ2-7	TGTGCCAGCAGCTTAAGGCTCCGAGGAGGCTCCTACGAGCAGTACTTC	CASSLRLRGGSYEQYF
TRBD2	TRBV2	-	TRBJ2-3	TGTGCCAGCACCCCGCGGGAGGCTATAGATACGCAGTATTTT	CASTPREAIDTQYF
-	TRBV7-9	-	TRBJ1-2	TGTGCCAGCAGCTTAGAGGGGGGGAGCTATGGCTACACCTTC	CASSLEGGSYGYTF
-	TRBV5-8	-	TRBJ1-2	TGTGCCAGCAGCTTGGGGCCCTTCGAGGGGGTTAACTATGGCTACACCTTC	CASSLGPFEGVNYGYTF
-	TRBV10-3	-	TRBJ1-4	TGTGCCATCAGTGTAGGGCAGGGCCCTAATGAAAAACTGTTTTTT	CAISVGQGPNEKLFF
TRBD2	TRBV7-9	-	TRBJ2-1	TGTGCCAGCAGCTTTACCGGACCGGGACTAGCGGACGAATACAATGAGCAGTTCTTC	CASSFTGPGLADEYNEQFF
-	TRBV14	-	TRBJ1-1	TGTGCCAGCAGCCAAGATCGGAGAAAGGAACCAATGAACACTGAAGCTTTCTTT	CASSQDRRKEPMNTEAFF
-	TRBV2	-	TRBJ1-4	TGTGCCAGCAGACGCTACGAAAATGAAAAACTGTTTTTT	CASRRYENEKLFF
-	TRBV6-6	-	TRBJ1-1	TGTGCCAGCAGTCTACAGGGTACTGAAGCTTTCTTT	CASSLQGTEAFF
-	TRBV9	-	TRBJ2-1	TGTGCCAGCAGCGTAAATCAGGGCACGTTCGGTGAGCAGTTCTTC	CASSVNQGTFGEQFF
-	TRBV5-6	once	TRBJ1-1	TGTGCCAGCAGTCGCCCCCTACTCGCGAACACTGAAGCTTTCTTT	CASSRPLLANTEAFF
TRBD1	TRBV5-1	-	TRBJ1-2	TGCGCCAGCAGCTTGGCCAGGGCAGGGGGCTTCTATGGCTACACCTTC	CASSLARAGGFYGYTF
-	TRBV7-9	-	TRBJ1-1	TGTGCCAGCAGGACGAAGGTCAGCGATAACACTGAAGCTTTCTTT	CASRTKVSDNTEAFF
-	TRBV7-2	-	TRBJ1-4	TGTGCCAGCAGCTTAAACCAGGTCATGGCTAATGAAAAACTGTTTTTT	CASSLNQVMANEKLFF